This T cell receptor beta chain comes out of a study of blood T cell repertoires in COVID-19. Sequencing was performed with immunoSEQ multiplex PCR; in TCRdb, only in-frame clones are kept and a portion is missing. Of around 250,000 clones in the sample, roughly 84% are singletons; the top ten hold 1.5% to 1.9%. CDR1 is KGHDR and CDR2 is SFDVKD in the germline V gene. CDR3 size: 13 residues. V was shortened by 9 bases and J by 5 bases, with 12 bases between the two germline ends. The chain joins TRBV24-1 to TRBJ1-4, with D perhaps matching TRBD1 (5 bases). Specimen: peripheral blood. The sequence was collected from a woman between 40 and 50 years old who had recovered from COVID-19. This CDR3 reads CATAGHQNEKLFF. The CDR3 region has the DNA TGTGCCACCGCCGGACACCAAAATGAAAAACTGTTTTTT.